This T cell receptor (beta chain) stems from a study of T-cell memory formation after mild COVID-19. Germline V gene lookup returns CDR1 KGHDR and CDR2 SFDVKD. V lost 3 bases, J lost 6 bases, and 19 bases lay in between. The CDR3 is 16 residues long. Researchers used 5'RACE with constant-segment primers to make TCR alpha and TCR beta cDNA libraries that carry sample barcodes and UMIs. TCRdb passed the 5' RACE reads through MiXCR, listing each CDR3 protein once. The data show 120,000 to 150,000 distinct CDR3 sequences, with 6% seen just once and around 1.9% held by the top ten. Regarding the study as a whole: The study found balanced CD4/CD8 in clones contracting day 15 to 85 and a CD4+ lean in later expanders.

This clonotype was seen at least ten times. What it binds is not known. Sequencing input: PBMCs or a T cell subset sorted from them (not recorded which). The chain employs TRBV24-1 and TRBJ1-2; D gene unclear. This TCR derives from an adult woman who had mild COVID-19 (a few samples of this study predate the infection). Cell type and time point are not known. DNA for the CDR3: TGTGCCACCAGTGATGTTTGGTTGGAGGCCGGGGATGGCTACACCTTC. It specifies CATSDVWLEAGDGYTF.